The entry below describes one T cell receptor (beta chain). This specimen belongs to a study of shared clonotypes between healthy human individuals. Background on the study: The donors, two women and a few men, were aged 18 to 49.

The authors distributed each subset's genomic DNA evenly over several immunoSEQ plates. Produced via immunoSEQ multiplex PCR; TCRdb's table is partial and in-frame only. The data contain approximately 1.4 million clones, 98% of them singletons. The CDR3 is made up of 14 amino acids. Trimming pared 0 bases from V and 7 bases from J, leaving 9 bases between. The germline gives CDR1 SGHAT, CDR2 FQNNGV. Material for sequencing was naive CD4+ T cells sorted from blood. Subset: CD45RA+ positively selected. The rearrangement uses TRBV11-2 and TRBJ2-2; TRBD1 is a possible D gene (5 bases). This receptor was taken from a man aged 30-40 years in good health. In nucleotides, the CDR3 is TGTGCCAGCAGCTTAGACAGGGTAAACGGGGAGCTGTTTTTT. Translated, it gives CASSLDRVNGELFF.